The rows below give T cell receptor beta chains drawn from one sample of a study of regulatory T cells in long-lasting Graves disease. TCRdb re-called the multiplex PCR reads with MiXCR, one entry per CDR3 protein. The repertoire includes approximately 540,000 distinct CDR3 sequences, about 12% of them detected once, and approximately 9% sits in the top ten. The sample was also linked to a second study, of T cells in Graves' hyperthyroidism and ophthalmopathy.

Sequences were derived from peripheral blood mononuclear cells (PBMCs), sampled at new diagnosis, from a patient treated with antithyroid drugs. The receptors were sampled from a woman in her thirties with Graves disease. CDR3s include the opening cysteine and the closing phenylalanine or tryptophan. Each record gives: J gene, V gene, CDR3 protein.

TRBJ2-5 | TRBV20-1 | CSARGRTSGSETQYF
TRBJ2-7 | TRBV6-1 | CASSKASNYEQYF
TRBJ1-1 | TRBV28 | CASSYFNSYF
TRBJ2-2 | TRBV7-9 | CASSPAWARNTGELFF
TRBJ2-1 | TRBV28 | CASSLIRSAGNPGGTNEQFF
TRBJ2-7 | TRBV20-1 | CSARDRELGTTYEQYF
TRBJ2-3 | TRBV5-1 | CASRPGSSTDTQYF
TRBJ1-6 | TRBV11-2 | CASSLDRQVRRSPLHF
TRBJ1-4 | TRBV6-1 | CATAWEATNEKLFF
TRBJ2-2 | TRBV6-1 | CASSRLGATGELFF
TRBJ2-3 | TRBV29-1 | CGVEEDTSTDTQYF
TRBJ1-3 | TRBV19 | CASDGVSDGNTIYF
TRBJ1-2 | TRBV12-3/TRBV12-4 | CASSSGRTANYGYTF
TRBJ2-1 | TRBV6-5 | CASSYSTSGRIYNEQFF
TRBJ1-1 | TRBV30 | CAWSSTGLRTEAFF
TRBJ2-1 | TRBV4-3 | CASSLTALAGVYHEQFF
TRBJ2-1 | TRBV28 | CASSSIAGGPPSSYNEQFF
TRBJ1-4 | TRBV19 | CASSIVGHGEKLFF
TRBJ2-1 | TRBV20-1 | CSARAGTYNEQFF
TRBJ2-1 | TRBV5-1 | CASSFKGAMENEQFF
TRBJ1-2 | TRBV11-2 | CASSLGLNRAYGYTF
TRBJ1-2 | TRBV27 | CASSLSMNYGYTF
TRBJ2-2 | TRBV13 | CASREGSAGVSGELFF
TRBJ2-1 | TRBV2 | CASRFAREHEQFF
TRBJ1-2 | TRBV2 | CARMETNYGYTF
TRBJ1-2 | TRBV27 | CASSLTIRGDRNYGYTF
TRBJ1-4 | TRBV24-1 | CATSGRAGETEKLFF
TRBJ2-1 | TRBV20-1 | CSAFSGRARDEQFF
TRBJ2-7 | TRBV5-5 | CASSGAGTGKGYEQYF
TRBJ2-1 | TRBV20-1 | CSAPSGVYNEQFF
TRBJ1-2 | TRBV5-6 | CASSLARNLPGQSF
TRBJ1-4 | TRBV25-1 | CASSEIQGPTNEKLFF
TRBJ2-3 | TRBV2 | CASKDRLAGTDTQYF
TRBJ2-3 | TRBV10-3 | CAIMGREKTDTQYF
TRBJ1-2 | TRBV7-9 | CASSRTGGNYGYTF
TRBJ2-7 | TRBV27 | CASSSDRHSVEQYF
NA | TRBV5-5 | CASRVEGAAQTQYF
TRBJ2-5 | TRBV2 | CAATIGRTGGANIETQYF
TRBJ2-3 | TRBV7-2 | CASSLRGRTDTQYF
TRBJ2-1 | TRBV6-2/TRBV6-3 | CASSSHRLSSYNEQFF
TRBJ1-1 | TRBV7-8 | CASSLEAPSLNTEAFF
TRBJ2-3 | TRBV10-1 | CASSESVGLAGHTQYF
TRBJ2-3 | TRBV24-1 | CATSDLSAENTDTQYF
TRBJ1-1 | TRBV11-2 | CASSIQRRSSAFF
TRBJ2-1 | TRBV19 | CASNTPTSGSKDEQFF